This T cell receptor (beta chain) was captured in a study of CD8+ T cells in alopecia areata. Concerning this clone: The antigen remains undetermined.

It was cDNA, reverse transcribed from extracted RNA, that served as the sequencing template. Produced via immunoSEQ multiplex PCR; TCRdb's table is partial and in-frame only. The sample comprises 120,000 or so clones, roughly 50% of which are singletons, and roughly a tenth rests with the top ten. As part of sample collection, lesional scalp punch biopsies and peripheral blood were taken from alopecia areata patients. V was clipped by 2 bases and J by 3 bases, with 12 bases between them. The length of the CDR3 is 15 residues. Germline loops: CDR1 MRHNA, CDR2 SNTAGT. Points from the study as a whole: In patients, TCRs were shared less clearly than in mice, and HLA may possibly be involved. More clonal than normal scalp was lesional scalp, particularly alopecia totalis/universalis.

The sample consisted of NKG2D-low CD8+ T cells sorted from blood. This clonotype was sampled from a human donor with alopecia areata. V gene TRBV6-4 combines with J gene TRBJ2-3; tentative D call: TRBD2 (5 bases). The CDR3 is CASSDVPDSTDTQYF. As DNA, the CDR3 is TGTGCCAGCAGTGACGTACCGGACTCGACAGATACGCAGTATTTT.